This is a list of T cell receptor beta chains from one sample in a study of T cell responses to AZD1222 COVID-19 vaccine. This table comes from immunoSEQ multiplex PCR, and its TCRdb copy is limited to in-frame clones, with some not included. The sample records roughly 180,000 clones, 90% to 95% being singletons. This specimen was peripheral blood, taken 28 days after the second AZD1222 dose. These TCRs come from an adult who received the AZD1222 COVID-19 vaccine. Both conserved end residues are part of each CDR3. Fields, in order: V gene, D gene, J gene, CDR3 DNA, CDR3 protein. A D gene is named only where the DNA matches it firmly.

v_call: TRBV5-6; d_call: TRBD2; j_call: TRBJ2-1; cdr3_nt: TGTGCCAGCAGCTTGATGATCGGGACTAGCGGGATAAATGAGCAGTTCTTC; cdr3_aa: CASSLMIGTSGINEQFF
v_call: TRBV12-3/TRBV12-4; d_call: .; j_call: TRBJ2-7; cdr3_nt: TGTGCCAGCAGTTTAGGGGAATACGAGCAGTACTTC; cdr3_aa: CASSLGEYEQYF
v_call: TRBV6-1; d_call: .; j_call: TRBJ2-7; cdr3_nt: TGTGCCAGCAGTGAATCCCCGGGCGGGCCAAGCTCCTACGAGCAGTACTTC; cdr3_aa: CASSESPGGPSSYEQYF
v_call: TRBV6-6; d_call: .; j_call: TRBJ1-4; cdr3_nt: TGTGCCAGCGGGGGGGGCTATGAAAAACTGTTTTTT; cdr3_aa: CASGGGYEKLFF
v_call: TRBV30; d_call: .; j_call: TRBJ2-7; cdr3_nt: TGTGCCTGGAGTATGGCAGTCTACGAGCAGTACTTC; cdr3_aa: CAWSMAVYEQYF
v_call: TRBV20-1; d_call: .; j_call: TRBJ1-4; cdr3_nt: TGCAGTGCTAGGGCAAGTGAAAAACTGTTTTTT; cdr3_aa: CSARASEKLFF
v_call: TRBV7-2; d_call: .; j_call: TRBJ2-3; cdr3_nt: TGTGCCAGCAGCACAATAGCGGATACGCAGTATTTT; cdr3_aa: CASSTIADTQYF
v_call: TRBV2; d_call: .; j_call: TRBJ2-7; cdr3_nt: TGTGCCAGCAGTGAGGGCAGGCCCAACTACGAGCAGTACTTC; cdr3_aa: CASSEGRPNYEQYF
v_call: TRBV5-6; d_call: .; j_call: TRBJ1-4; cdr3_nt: TGTGCCAGCAGCTTGGGCAGGGAGGGAGAAAAACTGTTTTTT; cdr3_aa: CASSLGREGEKLFF
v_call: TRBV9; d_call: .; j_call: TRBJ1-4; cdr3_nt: TGTGCCAGCAGCTCAATTGACGGACATAATGAAAAACTGTTTTTT; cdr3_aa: CASSSIDGHNEKLFF
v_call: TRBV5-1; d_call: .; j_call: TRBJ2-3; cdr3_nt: TGCGCCAGCAGCTTGGTAGCAGGGTGGGGCACAGATACGCAGTATTTT; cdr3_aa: CASSLVAGWGTDTQYF
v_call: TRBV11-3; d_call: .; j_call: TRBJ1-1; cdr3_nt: TGTGCCAGCAGCTTTCGAGGTGAAGCTTTCTTT; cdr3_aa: CASSFRGEAFF
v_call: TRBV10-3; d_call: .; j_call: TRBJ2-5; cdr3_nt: TGTGCCACCCTAGGGGGAGGAGAGACCCAGTACTTC; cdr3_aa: CATLGGGETQYF